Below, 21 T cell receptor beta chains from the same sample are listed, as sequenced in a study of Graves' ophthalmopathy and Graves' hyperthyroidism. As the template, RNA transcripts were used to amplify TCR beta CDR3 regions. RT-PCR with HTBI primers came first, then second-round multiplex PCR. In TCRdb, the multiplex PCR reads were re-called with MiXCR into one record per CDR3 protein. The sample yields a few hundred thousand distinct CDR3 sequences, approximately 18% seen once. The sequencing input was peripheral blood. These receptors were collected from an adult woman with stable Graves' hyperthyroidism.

As DNA, the CDR3 is TGTGCTAGTGGTTTGGACGGGACAGGGCACGTCGGGCAGTACTTC. Its translation: CASGLDGTGHVGQYF. This rearrangement joins TRBV12-5 to TRBJ2-7, with 9 bases lining up with TRBD1. The ends lost 1 base at V and 9 bases at J; junction bases unmatched: 10. The CDR3 has 15 residues. Germline CDR1 is LGHNT and CDR2 is FRNRAP.

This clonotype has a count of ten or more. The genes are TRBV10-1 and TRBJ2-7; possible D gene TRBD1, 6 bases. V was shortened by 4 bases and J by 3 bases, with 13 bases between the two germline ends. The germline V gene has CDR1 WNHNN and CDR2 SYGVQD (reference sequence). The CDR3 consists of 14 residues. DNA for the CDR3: TGCGCCAGCAGTGCCGAGACAGGCGTCTACGAGCAGTACTTC. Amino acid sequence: CASSAETGVYEQYF.

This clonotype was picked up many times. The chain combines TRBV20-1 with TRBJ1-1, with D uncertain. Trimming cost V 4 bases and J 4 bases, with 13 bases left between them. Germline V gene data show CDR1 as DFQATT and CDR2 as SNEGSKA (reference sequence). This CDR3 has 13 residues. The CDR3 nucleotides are TGCAGTGCTAAAAAAGCAGGTGTCACTGAAGCTTTCTTT. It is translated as CSAKKAGVTEAFF.

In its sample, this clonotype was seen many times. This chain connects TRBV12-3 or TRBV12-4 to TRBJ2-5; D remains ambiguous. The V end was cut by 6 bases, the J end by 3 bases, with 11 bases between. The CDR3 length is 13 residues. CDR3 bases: TGTGCCAGCAGAGCTTATGGGGAAGAGACCCAGTACTTC. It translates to CASRAYGEETQYF.

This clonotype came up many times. CDR3 in DNA: TGTGCCAGCAGTTTTAGTGGTTGGGGGAACACTGAAGCTTTCTTT. Translating it yields CASSFSGWGNTEAFF. The chain links TRBV12-3 or TRBV12-4 to TRBJ1-1; D unclear. The CDR3 totals 15 residues. The ends were cut back, 3 bases at V and 1 base at J, with 12 bases in the middle.

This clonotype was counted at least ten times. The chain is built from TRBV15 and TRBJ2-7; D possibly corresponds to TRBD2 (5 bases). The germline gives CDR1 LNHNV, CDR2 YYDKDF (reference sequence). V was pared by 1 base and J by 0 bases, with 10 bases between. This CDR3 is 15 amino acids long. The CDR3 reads CATSRAGVPSYEQYF. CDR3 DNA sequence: TGTGCCACCAGCAGAGCCGGGGTCCCCTCCTACGAGCAGTACTTC.

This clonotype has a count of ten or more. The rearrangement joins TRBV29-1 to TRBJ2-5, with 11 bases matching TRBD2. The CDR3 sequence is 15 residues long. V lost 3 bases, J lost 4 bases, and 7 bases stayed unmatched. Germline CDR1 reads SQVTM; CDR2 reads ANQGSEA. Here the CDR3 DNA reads TGCAGCGTTGATGGACTAGCGGGCGTTCGAGAGACCCAGTACTTC. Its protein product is CSVDGLAGVRETQYF.

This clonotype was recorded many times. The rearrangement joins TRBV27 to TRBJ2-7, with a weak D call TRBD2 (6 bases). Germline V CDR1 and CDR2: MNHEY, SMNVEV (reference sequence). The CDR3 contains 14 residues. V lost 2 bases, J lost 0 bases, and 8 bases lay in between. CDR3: CASSLQGGSYEQYF. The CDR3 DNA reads TGTGCCAGCAGTTTACAGGGAGGCTCCTACGAGCAGTACTTC.

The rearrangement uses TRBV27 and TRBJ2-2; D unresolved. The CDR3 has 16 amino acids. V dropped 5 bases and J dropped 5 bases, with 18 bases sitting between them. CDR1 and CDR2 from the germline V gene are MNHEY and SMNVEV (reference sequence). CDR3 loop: CASSPVPFGVTGELFF. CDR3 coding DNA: TGTGCCAGCAGTCCGGTCCCATTTGGGGTGACCGGGGAGCTGTTTTTT.

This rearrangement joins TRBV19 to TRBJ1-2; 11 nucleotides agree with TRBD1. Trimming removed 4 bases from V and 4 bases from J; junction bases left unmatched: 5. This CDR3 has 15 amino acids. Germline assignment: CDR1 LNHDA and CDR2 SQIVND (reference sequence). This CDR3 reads CASSTGTGGSYGYTF. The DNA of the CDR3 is TGTGCCAGTAGTACCGGGACAGGGGGTTCCTATGGCTACACCTTC.

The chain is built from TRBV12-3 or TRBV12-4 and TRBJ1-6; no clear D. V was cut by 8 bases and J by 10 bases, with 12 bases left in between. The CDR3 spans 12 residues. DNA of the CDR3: TGTGCCAGCGCCAGGAAGGGCTCACCCCTCCACTTT. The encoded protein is CASARKGSPLHF.

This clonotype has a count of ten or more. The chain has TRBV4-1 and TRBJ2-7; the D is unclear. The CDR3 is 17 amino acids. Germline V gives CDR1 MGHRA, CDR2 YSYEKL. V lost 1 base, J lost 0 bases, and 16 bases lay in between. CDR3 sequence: CASSQGLGKGSSYEQYF. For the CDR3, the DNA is TGCGCCAGCAGCCAAGGGCTTGGGAAGGGCTCCTCCTACGAGCAGTACTTC.

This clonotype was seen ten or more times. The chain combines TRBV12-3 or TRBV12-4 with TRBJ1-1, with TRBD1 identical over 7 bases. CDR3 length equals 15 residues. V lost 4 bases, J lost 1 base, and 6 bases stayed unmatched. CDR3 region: CASSSKGQPNTEAFF. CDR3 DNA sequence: TGTGCCAGCAGTTCTAAGGGACAGCCGAACACTGAAGCTTTCTTT.

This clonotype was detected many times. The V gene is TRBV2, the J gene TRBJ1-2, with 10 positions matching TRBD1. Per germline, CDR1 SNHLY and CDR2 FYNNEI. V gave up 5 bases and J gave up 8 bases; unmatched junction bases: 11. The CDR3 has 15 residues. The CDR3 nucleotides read TGTGCCAGCAGTCCGACCCTCGGACAGGGGGACGGCTACACCTTC. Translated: CASSPTLGQGDGYTF.

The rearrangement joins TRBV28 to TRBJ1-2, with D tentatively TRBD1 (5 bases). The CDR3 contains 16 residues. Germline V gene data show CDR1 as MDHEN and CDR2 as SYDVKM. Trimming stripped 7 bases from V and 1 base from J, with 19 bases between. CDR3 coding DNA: TGTGCCAGCATACCTCGGGACCGCACAATTAACTATGGCTACACCTTC. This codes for CASIPRDRTINYGYTF.

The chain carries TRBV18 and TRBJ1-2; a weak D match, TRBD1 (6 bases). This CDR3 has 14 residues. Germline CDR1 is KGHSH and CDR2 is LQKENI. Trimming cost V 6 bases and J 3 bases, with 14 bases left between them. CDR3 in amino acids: CASSDSPKDYGYTF. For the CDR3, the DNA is TGTGCCAGCTCGGACAGCCCAAAGGACTATGGCTACACCTTC.

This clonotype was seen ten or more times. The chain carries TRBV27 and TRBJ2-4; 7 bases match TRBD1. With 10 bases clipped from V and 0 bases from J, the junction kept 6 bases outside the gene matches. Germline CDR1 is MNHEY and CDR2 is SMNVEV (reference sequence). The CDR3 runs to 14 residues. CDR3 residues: CANKGQLAKNIQYF. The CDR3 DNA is TGTGCCAACAAGGGACAGCTAGCCAAAAACATTCAGTACTTC.

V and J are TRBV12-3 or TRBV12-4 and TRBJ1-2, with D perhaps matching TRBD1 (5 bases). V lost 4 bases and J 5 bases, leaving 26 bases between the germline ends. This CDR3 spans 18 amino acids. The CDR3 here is CASSSPGAHLGSAYGYTF. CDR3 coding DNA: TGTGCCAGCAGTTCCCCCGGGGCCCACCTAGGGTCCGCTTATGGCTACACCTTC.

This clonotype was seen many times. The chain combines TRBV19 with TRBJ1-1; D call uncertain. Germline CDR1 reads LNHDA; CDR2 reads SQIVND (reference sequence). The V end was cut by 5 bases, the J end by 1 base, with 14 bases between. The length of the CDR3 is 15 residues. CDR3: CASSYSNTANTEAFF. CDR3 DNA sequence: TGTGCCAGTAGTTACTCTAATACAGCGAACACTGAAGCTTTCTTT.

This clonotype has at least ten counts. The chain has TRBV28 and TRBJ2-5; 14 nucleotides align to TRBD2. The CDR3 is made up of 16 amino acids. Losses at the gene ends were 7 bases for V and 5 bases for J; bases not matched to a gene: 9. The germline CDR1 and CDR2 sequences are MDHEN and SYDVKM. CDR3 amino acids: CASTETSGRASETQYF. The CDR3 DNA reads TGTGCCAGCACCGAGACTAGCGGGAGGGCCTCGGAGACCCAGTACTTC.

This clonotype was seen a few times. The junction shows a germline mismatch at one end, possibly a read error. CDR3 amino acids: CASLGREGNTDAFF. CDR3 DNA sequence: TGTGCCAGCCTCGGGAGAGAGGGAAACACTGATGCTTTCTTT. The chain combines TRBV6-1 with TRBJ1-1; D is undetermined. The CDR3 covers 14 residues. Germline CDR1 reads MNHNS; CDR2 reads SASEGT.